A selection of T cell receptor beta chains follows, all from one sample in a study of CD8 T cells in ankylosing spondylitis. TCRdb called the 5' RACE reads again in MiXCR, with one record for every CDR3 protein. The sample lists 150,000 to 200,000 distinct CDR3 sequences, 10% to 15% occurring once. The sample was blood, either unsorted or a sorted T cell fraction (not recorded which). These receptors all come from a male donor with ankylosing spondylitis or in good health (not recorded which). Both conserved end residues are trimmed from each CDR3. Each record gives: CDR3 protein, J gene, CDR3 length, V gene.

cdr3_aa: ASSLGTQGPYDTEAF
j_call: TRBJ1-1
cdr3_length: 15
v_call: TRBV5-8

cdr3_aa: ASSLYAGEITETQY
j_call: TRBJ2-5
cdr3_length: 14
v_call: TRBV27

cdr3_aa: ASSQVEGNTQY
j_call: TRBJ2-3
cdr3_length: 11
v_call: TRBV4-1

cdr3_aa: SARDHGQGRETQY
j_call: TRBJ2-5
cdr3_length: 13
v_call: TRBV20-1

cdr3_aa: SVVLAGVDQF
j_call: TRBJ2-1
cdr3_length: 10
v_call: TRBV29-1

cdr3_aa: ASSLFYGGLGETKY
j_call: TRBJ2-5
cdr3_length: 14
v_call: TRBV27

cdr3_aa: ASSLRGLVGETQY
j_call: TRBJ2-5
cdr3_length: 13
v_call: TRBV12-3/TRBV12-4

cdr3_aa: ASSHRRVGETQY
j_call: TRBJ2-5
cdr3_length: 12
v_call: TRBV3-1

cdr3_aa: AGGGLNTGELF
j_call: TRBJ2-2
cdr3_length: 11
v_call: TRBV10-2

cdr3_aa: ASSSRDGLPSTDTQY
j_call: TRBJ2-3
cdr3_length: 15
v_call: TRBV7-9

cdr3_aa: ASTPGAGIYEQY
j_call: TRBJ2-7
cdr3_length: 12
v_call: TRBV11-2

cdr3_aa: ASSQETALGYGYT
j_call: TRBJ1-2
cdr3_length: 13
v_call: TRBV4-1

cdr3_aa: ASRGLSSYEQY
j_call: TRBJ2-7
cdr3_length: 11
v_call: TRBV12-3/TRBV12-4

cdr3_aa: ASSEGGGSPLH
j_call: TRBJ1-6
cdr3_length: 11
v_call: TRBV9

cdr3_aa: ASTEYNEQF
j_call: TRBJ2-1
cdr3_length: 9
v_call: TRBV6-1

cdr3_aa: ASSPSPSADFNYGYT
j_call: TRBJ1-2
cdr3_length: 15
v_call: TRBV18

cdr3_aa: ASSPPSIYEQY
j_call: TRBJ2-7
cdr3_length: 11
v_call: TRBV7-9

cdr3_aa: ASSFGGGGGNEQF
j_call: TRBJ2-1
cdr3_length: 13
v_call: TRBV27

cdr3_aa: ASGLGQGAIGYEQY
j_call: TRBJ2-7
cdr3_length: 14
v_call: TRBV12-5

cdr3_aa: ASSQRSYGAVRETQY
j_call: TRBJ2-5
cdr3_length: 15
v_call: TRBV3-1

cdr3_aa: ASSLPVVSGANVLT
j_call: TRBJ2-6
cdr3_length: 14
v_call: TRBV7-9

cdr3_aa: ASSVQGPYTGELF
j_call: TRBJ2-2
cdr3_length: 13
v_call: TRBV12-3/TRBV12-4

cdr3_aa: ASSEADSGGGDEQF
j_call: TRBJ2-1
cdr3_length: 14
v_call: TRBV6-1

cdr3_aa: ASSGGQGARDTQY
j_call: TRBJ2-3
cdr3_length: 13
v_call: TRBV10-1

cdr3_aa: AITDRGGTEAF
j_call: TRBJ1-1
cdr3_length: 11
v_call: TRBV10-3

cdr3_aa: AISEPTSGYNEQF
j_call: TRBJ2-1
cdr3_length: 13
v_call: TRBV10-3

cdr3_aa: SARGEYGYT
j_call: TRBJ1-2
cdr3_length: 9
v_call: TRBV20-1